This T cell receptor (beta chain) was captured in a study of shared clonotypes between healthy human individuals. On the study more broadly: Per-donor plates numbered three CD4 naive, three CD4 memory, two CD8 naive and one CD8 memory.

Regarding the study as a whole: Among the subsets, naive ones generally showed larger estimated richness than memory ones. Non-shared clonotypes had lower generation probabilities than clonotypes shared by all four sorted-subset donors.

J gave up 3 bases and V 5 bases, and 4 bases lay outside the gene matches. This CDR3 is built from 15 residues. Germline V gene sequence: CDR1 MNHEY, CDR2 SMNVEV (reference sequence). A remark on this clone: Its cognate antigen is unknown. The identical CDR3 is also encoded by other nucleotide sequences in the sample.

TCRdb keeps only in-frame clones here, not all; method: immunoSEQ multiplex PCR. Here the sample spans over 950,000 clones, around 77% being singletons. V usage is TRBV27 and J usage is TRBJ2-7, with 13 positions matching TRBD2. The specimen was memory CD4+ T cells from PBMCs. The subset was: CD45RA-negative fraction. This sequence originates from a man aged 18 to 29 in good health. Some clones in this sample may be carry-over from other donors' samples. Here the CDR3 DNA reads TGTGCCAGCAGTCCCCGGACTAGCGGGAGCTACGAGCAGTACTTC. This translates into CASSPRTSGSYEQYF.